This T cell receptor beta chain was sequenced during a study of Ad26.COV2.S vaccination and SARS-CoV-2 variants. Overall study context: Ad26.COV2.S was injected intramuscularly once or twice, 56 days apart.

The treatment here: roughly 20 received Ad26.COV2.S at low or high dose, single or two shots; roughly five received placebo; per-sample allocation not given. Sampling took place 63 days after the first vaccine or placebo injection. Ad26.COV2.S expressed prefusion-stabilized spike from the original Wuhan strain. The CDR3 covers 16 residues. Germline assignment: CDR1 MNHEY and CDR2 SVGAGI. V was cut by 4 bases and J by 8 bases, with 20 bases left in between. TCRdb's copy holds only in-frame clones and misses some; the assay was immunoSEQ multiplex PCR. The profile shows approximately 250,000 clones, roughly 89% of them singletons.

This clonotype was obtained from a person between 18 and 65 years old who received the Ad26.COV2.S COVID-19 vaccine or a placebo. This chain links TRBV6-5 with TRBJ1-4; D is unresolved. Here the sequenced sample was peripheral blood, taken in a trial of Ad26.COV2.S vaccine versus placebo. The CDR3: CASSSELIGRKEKLFF. In nucleotides, the CDR3 is TGTGCCAGCAGTTCGGAGTTAATAGGGAGGAAGGAAAAACTGTTTTTT.